The subject of this entry is one T cell receptor beta chain. Its antigen is as yet unknown. This specimen comes from a study of chemoradiotherapy in HPV16-positive cancers. Using immunoSEQ multiplex PCR, the repertoire was profiled, and TCRdb retains in-frame clones only, with some absent. The table lists about 53,000 clones, roughly nine tenths of them singletons. V dropped 0 bases and J dropped 3 bases, with 7 bases sitting between them. Germline loops: CDR1 SGHRS, CDR2 YFSETQ. This CDR3 spans 13 amino acids. Study outcomes and limitations: During treatment, candidate HPV-specific clones and E7-related motifs expanded in tumor. The functional HPV-specific definition rests on just a couple of HPV16-positive patients.

This sequence joins TRBV5-1 and TRBJ2-7; tentatively, D is TRBD1 (6 bases). The sample here was blood, taken from a patient who underwent chemoradiotherapy. This clonotype was sampled from a human donor with HPV-associated anogenital cancer. The CDR3 bases are TGCGCCAGCAGCTTGGAACAGGGCTACGAGCAGTACTTC. Translated, it gives CASSLEQGYEQYF.